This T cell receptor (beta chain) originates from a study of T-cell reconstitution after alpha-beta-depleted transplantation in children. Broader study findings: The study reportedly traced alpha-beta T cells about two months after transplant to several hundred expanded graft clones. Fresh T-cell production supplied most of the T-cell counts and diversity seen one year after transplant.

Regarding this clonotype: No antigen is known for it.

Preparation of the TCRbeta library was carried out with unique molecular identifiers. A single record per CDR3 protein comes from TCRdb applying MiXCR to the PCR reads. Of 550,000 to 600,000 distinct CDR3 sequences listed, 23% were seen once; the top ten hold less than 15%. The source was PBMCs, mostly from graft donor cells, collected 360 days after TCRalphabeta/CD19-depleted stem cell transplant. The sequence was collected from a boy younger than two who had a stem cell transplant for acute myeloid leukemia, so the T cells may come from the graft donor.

The chain's CDR3 is CASSLYAIAGLGETQYF. The CDR3 nucleotides read TGTGCCAGCAGTTTATATGCAATCGCGGGATTGGGGGAGACCCAGTACTTC. The V call is TRBV28, the J call TRBJ2-5; a weak D match, TRBD2 (6 bases). The CDR3 totals 17 residues. Deletions cut 1 base from V and 5 bases from J, with 20 bases between. Germline V gene data show CDR1 as MDHEN and CDR2 as SYDVKM.